The 17 T cell receptor beta chains presented below share a single source sample, sequenced in a study of T cell repertoires in cytomegalovirus infection. TCRdb reanalysed the reads using MiXCR and keeps one entry per CDR3 protein. The table records about 160,000 distinct CDR3 sequences, roughly 22% of them present only once. For these TCRs, the target antigens are not known. The material sequenced was CD8+ T cells from cultured PBMCs, taken from culture after CMV antigen stimulation. These receptors were taken from a human donor in good health (CMV status not recorded). Some clones in this sample may be carry-over from other donors' samples.

This clonotype was seen more than once but under ten times. The V and J genes are TRBV4-3 and TRBJ2-7, with a possible D match to TRBD2 (5 bases). Germline assignment: CDR1 LGHNA and CDR2 YSLEER. The V and J ends lost 3 bases and 6 bases respectively, with 12 bases between them. The CDR3 totals 13 residues. CDR3 nucleotides: TGCGCCAGCAGCCAGTGGACTGGCGGCGAGCAGTACTTC. It specifies CASSQWTGGEQYF.

The rearrangement joins TRBV12-3 or TRBV12-4 to TRBJ1-1; perhaps TRBD1 as D (6 bases). The V end lost 1 base, the J end lost 4 bases, and 10 bases lay between the germline ends. This CDR3 contains 14 residues. CDR3 sequence reads: CASSLGGGSTEAFF. The CDR3 nucleotides read TGTGCCAGCAGTTTAGGGGGGGGCTCCACTGAAGCTTTCTTT.

The rearrangement uses TRBV7-2 and TRBJ1-1; possibly TRBD1 for D (5 bases). The CDR3 runs to 17 residues. The germline V and J ends were trimmed by 0 bases and 0 bases, with 14 bases remaining between them. The germline V gene has CDR1 SGHTA and CDR2 FQGNSA. The CDR3 DNA reads as TGTGCCAGCAGCTTAGCGGGGGAAGGGGAGATGAACACTGAAGCTTTCTTT. Its translation: CASSLAGEGEMNTEAFF. Complete variable domain (other parts from reference TRBV7-2 and TRBJ1-1): GAGVSQSPSNKVTEKGKDVELRCDPISGHTALYWYRQSLGQGLEFLIYFQGNSAPDKSGLPSDRFSAERTGGSVSTLTIQRTQQEDSAVYLCASSLAGEGEMNTEAFFGQGTRLTVV.

The chain carries TRBV7-9 and TRBJ1-2; 9 bases are shared with TRBD1. V dropped 7 bases and J dropped 6; count of bases not matched to a gene: 15. The CDR3 spans 16 residues. Germline loops: CDR1 SEHNR, CDR2 FQNEAQ (reference sequence). CDR3 protein: CASIGTGKGFRHGYTF. DNA for the CDR3: TGTGCCAGCATAGGGACAGGGAAAGGATTTAGGCATGGCTACACCTTC.

The CDR3 spells CASGLMLGTAEYEQYF. CDR3 DNA: TGTGCTAGTGGTTTGATGCTGGGGACAGCAGAGTACGAGCAGTACTTC. The genes are TRBV12-5 and TRBJ2-7, with 7 bases matching TRBD1. With 2 bases clipped from V and 4 bases from J, the junction kept 11 bases outside the gene matches. CDR1 LGHNT and CDR2 FRNRAP come from the germline V gene. The CDR3 length is 16 residues.

This chain uses TRBV6-2 or TRBV6-3 with TRBJ1-2; D call uncertain. V was cut by 2 bases and J by 4 bases, with 8 bases left in between. Germline CDR1 and CDR2: MNHEY and SVGEGT. The CDR3 spans 13 residues. The CDR3 DNA reads as TGTGCCAGCAGTTACGGACGGGGCTATGGCTACACCTTC. It is translated as CASSYGRGYGYTF.

Only a few counts were recorded for this clonotype. The chain is built from TRBV4-1 and TRBJ2-3; TRBD2 is a possible D gene (6 bases). The CDR3 contains 15 residues. V lost 4 bases and J lost 2, with 13 bases in between. Germline V lookup: CDR1 MGHRA, CDR2 YSYEKL. CDR3 loop: CASSPGEVPTDTQYF. In DNA form, the CDR3 reads TGCGCCAGCAGCCCCGGGGAGGTACCCACAGATACGCAGTATTTT.

V usage is TRBV7-9 and J usage is TRBJ2-1; the D is unclear. This CDR3 has 16 amino acids. Trimming pared 5 bases from V and 0 bases from J, leaving 14 bases between. In germline, CDR1 is SEHNR, CDR2 FQNEAQ (reference sequence). CDR3 protein: CASSTIGRTSYNEQFF. DNA for the CDR3: TGTGCCAGCAGCACCATCGGGCGAACCTCCTACAATGAGCAGTTCTTC.

The chain employs TRBV29-1 and TRBJ2-1; 9 bases fit TRBD2. The CDR3 spans 16 residues. With 3 bases clipped from V and 1 base from J, the junction kept 7 bases outside the gene matches. From germline, CDR1 is SQVTM and CDR2 ANQGSEA. The chain's CDR3 is CSVEGSGGSSYNEQFF. The CDR3 DNA is TGCAGCGTTGAGGGAAGCGGGGGGTCTTCCTACAATGAGCAGTTCTTC.

This chain links TRBV9 with TRBJ1-6, with D unclear. Germline CDR1 is SGDLS and CDR2 is YYNGEE. CDR3 length: 13 residues. The germline V and J ends were trimmed by 0 bases and 7 bases, with 5 bases remaining between them. Written as DNA, the CDR3 is TGTGCCAGCAGCGTAGCAAGGAATTCACCCCTCCACTTT. Its protein product is CASSVARNSPLHF.

This clonotype was recorded a few times. V and J are TRBV7-6 and TRBJ2-1, with D possibly matching TRBD1 (5 bases). This CDR3 region has 17 residues. Trimming cost V 0 bases and J 0 bases, with 12 bases left between them. Per the germline V gene, CDR1 is SGHVS and CDR2 is FNYEAQ. The CDR3 loop is CASSLAKGWSSYNEQFF. The CDR3 DNA follows: TGTGCCAGCAGCTTAGCCAAGGGGTGGAGCTCCTACAATGAGCAGTTCTTC.

This clonotype was seen more than once but under ten times. This chain links TRBV4-3 with TRBJ1-3; D remains ambiguous. The germline CDR1 and CDR2 sequences are LGHNA and YSLEER. CDR3 length: 16 residues. V lost 0 bases and J lost 0, with 9 bases in between. CDR3 DNA sequence: TGCGCCAGCAGCCAAGATTCGGAGACCTCTGGAAACACCATATATTTT. Its translation is CASSQDSETSGNTIYF.

This clonotype has just a few counts. V and J are TRBV7-2 and TRBJ1-1, with D hard to call. V lost 1 base to trimming and J lost 9 bases, with 12 bases between them. The CDR3 contains 13 residues. Germline V gene sequence: CDR1 SGHTA, CDR2 FQGNSA. CDR3 region: CASSLVVGRKAFF. CDR3 nucleotides: TGTGCCAGCAGCTTAGTAGTGGGGAGGAAAGCTTTCTTT.

V gene TRBV4-1 combines with J gene TRBJ2-7; the match to TRBD1 covers 9 bases. The germline CDR1 and CDR2 sequences are MGHRA and YSYEKL. V shed 0 bases and J 4 bases; nucleotides not matched to a gene: 13. The CDR3 contains 18 residues. CDR3 DNA: TGCGCCAGCAGCCAAGATTCGGTTCTGGGACAGGGATTTTACGAGCAGTACTTC. It encodes CASSQDSVLGQGFYEQYF.

This chain connects TRBV10-1 to TRBJ2-6; D not resolved. The V gene's germline CDR1 is WNHNN and CDR2 SYGVQD (reference sequence). V dropped 8 bases and J dropped 0 bases, with 5 bases sitting between them. The CDR3 runs 13 residues. DNA of the CDR3: TGCGCCAGCGGCGGCTCTGGGGCCAACGTCCTGACTTTC. Translating gives CASGGSGANVLTF.

The genes are TRBV19 and TRBJ1-1, with D possibly matching TRBD1 (5 bases). The CDR3 runs to 15 residues. Germline V gives CDR1 LNHDA, CDR2 SQIVND (reference sequence). V was trimmed by 3 bases and J by 3 bases, leaving 14 bases between them. CDR3 sequence: CASSMGGSGYTEAFF. The CDR3 nucleotides read TGTGCCAGTAGTATGGGGGGGTCGGGCTACACTGAAGCTTTCTTT.

The chain joins TRBV4-1 to TRBJ2-7, with 9 bases identical to TRBD1. The CDR3 runs 14 residues. The junction had 5 bases not matched to a gene; V was cut back by 3 bases and J by 5 bases. The germline V gene has CDR1 MGHRA and CDR2 YSYEKL. The CDR3 sequence is CASSHRTGEDEQYF. The CDR3, as DNA: TGCGCCAGCAGCCACCGGACAGGGGAGGACGAGCAGTACTTC.